Detailed here is one T cell receptor beta chain. After removal of 4 bases from V and 6 bases from J, the junction contained 14 bases not matched to a gene. CDR1 is SGHVS, CDR2 FQNEAQ, per germline. The CDR3 spans 16 residues. TCRdb reprocessed the 5' RACE reads with MiXCR, giving one entry per CDR3 protein. This sample has some 50,000 distinct CDR3 sequences; roughly 27% occur once, and the top ten carry around two fifths. This specimen belongs to a study of T-cell memory formation after mild COVID-19. For the study at large: Clusters of TCRs were largely donor specific.

J is TRBJ1-2 and V is TRBV7-8; TRBD1 matches 7 bases. The specimen was PBMCs or a T cell subset sorted from them (not recorded which). This receptor was obtained from a man aged 18 to 30 who had mild COVID-19 (a few samples of this study predate the infection). Cell type and time point are not known. The CDR3 DNA sequence: TGTGCCAGCAGCTCACCGGTGGGGACAGCATTAAATGGCTACACCTTC. It yields the protein CASSSPVGTALNGYTF.